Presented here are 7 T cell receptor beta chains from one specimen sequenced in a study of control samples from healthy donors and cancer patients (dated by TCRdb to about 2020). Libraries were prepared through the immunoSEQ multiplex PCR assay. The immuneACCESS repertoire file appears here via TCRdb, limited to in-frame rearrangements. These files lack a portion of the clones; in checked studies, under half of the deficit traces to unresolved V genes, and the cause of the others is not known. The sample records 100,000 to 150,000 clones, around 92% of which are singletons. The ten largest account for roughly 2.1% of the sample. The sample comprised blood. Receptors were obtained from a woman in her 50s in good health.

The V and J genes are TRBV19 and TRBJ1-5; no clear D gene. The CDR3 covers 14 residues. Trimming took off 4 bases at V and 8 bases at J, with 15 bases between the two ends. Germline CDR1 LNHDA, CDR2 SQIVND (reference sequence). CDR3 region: CASSNLILQEPQHF. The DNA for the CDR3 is TGTGCCAGTAGTAATTTGATCCTTCAGGAGCCCCAGCATTTT.

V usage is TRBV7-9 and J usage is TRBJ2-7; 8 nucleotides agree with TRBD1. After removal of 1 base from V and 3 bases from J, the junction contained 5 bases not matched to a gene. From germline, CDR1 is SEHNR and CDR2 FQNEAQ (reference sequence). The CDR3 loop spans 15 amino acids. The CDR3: CASSLGWGQDYEQYF. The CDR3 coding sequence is TGTGCCAGCAGCTTAGGCTGGGGACAGGACTACGAGCAGTACTTC.

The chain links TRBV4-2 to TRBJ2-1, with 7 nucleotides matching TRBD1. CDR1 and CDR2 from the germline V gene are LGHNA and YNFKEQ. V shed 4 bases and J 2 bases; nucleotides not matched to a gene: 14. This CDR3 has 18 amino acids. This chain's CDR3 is CASSPSTRDRVAYNEQFF. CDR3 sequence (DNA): TGTGCCAGCAGCCCATCCACCCGCGACAGGGTGGCCTACAATGAGCAGTTCTTC.

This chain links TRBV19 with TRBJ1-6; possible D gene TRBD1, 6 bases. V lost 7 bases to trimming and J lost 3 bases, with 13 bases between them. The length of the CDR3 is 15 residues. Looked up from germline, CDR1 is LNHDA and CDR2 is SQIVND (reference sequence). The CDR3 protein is CASTEQGSYNSPLHF. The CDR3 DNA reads TGTGCCAGTACCGAACAGGGTAGCTATAATTCACCCCTCCACTTT.

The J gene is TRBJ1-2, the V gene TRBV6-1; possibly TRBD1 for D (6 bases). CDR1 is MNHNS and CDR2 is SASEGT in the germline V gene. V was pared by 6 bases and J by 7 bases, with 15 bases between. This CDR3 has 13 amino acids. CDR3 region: CASRTGQGLGYTF. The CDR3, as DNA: TGTGCCAGCAGGACCGGTCAGGGGCTTGGCTACACCTTC.

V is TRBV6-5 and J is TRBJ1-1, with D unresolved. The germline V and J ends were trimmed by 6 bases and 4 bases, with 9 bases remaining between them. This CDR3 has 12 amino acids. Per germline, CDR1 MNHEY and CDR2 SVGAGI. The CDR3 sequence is CASRTIGTEAFF. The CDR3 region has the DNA TGTGCCAGCAGGACTATCGGCACTGAAGCTTTCTTT.

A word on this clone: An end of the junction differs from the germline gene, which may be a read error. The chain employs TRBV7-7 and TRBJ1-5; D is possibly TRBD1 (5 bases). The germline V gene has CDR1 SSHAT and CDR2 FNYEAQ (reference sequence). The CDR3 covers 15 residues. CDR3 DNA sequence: TGTGCTAGCAGCTTACCGGGGGGTGACAATCAGCCCCAGCATTTT. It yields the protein CASSLPGGDNQPQHF. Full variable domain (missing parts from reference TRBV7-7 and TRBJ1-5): GAGVSQSPRYKVTKRGQDVTLRCDPISSHATLYWYQQALGQGPEFLTYFNYEAQPDKSGLPSDRFSAERPEGSISTLTIQRTEQRDSAMYRCASSLPGGDNQPQHFGDGTRLSIL.